This T cell receptor (beta chain) was found in a study of shared clonotypes between healthy human individuals (dated by TCRdb to 2018 to 2020). About the full investigation: The cohort included three men and a couple of women between 18 and 49 years of age. Per donor, three plates each were used for CD4 naive and CD4 memory, two for CD8 naive, and one for CD8 memory. To estimate repertoire size and how much clonotype sharing occurs between individuals, the study deeply sequenced the blood TCR repertoires of 4 to 6 healthy adults. Libraries were prepared and TCR repertoires were sequenced by different laboratories using diverse techniques, in order to increase sequencing depth and limit assay-specific biases. Between about 0.85 and 9.5 billion PBMCs per donor were obtained by leukapheresis.

CDR1 and CDR2 (MNHNS, SASEGT) derive from the germline V gene. Spanning cysteine to phenylalanine, the CDR3 consists of 15 amino acids. The entry retains the CDR3 DNA only, 45 bases that are in frame from base 1. V and J are truncated by 6 bases and 1 base respectively, leaving an intervening sequence of 15 bases. TCR CDR3 regions were amplified from genomic DNA by multiplex PCR using the deep immunoSEQ assay. For each cell subset, the extracted genomic DNA was distributed evenly across all wells of several immunoSEQ 96-well plates, and each plate served as one replicate. For sorted subsets, each replicate PCR was loaded with roughly 190 ng genomic DNA, equivalent to about 30,000 T cell genomes. The purified libraries were quantified using a Qubit 3.0 fluorometer, sized with a Bioanalyzer 2100, and then quantified again using the KAPA Library Quantification kit. A separate single-read 150-cycle Illumina NextSeq 550 flow cell was used to sequence each immunoSEQ 96-well plate. Under the source paper's analysis protocol: Because only junctional sequences without quality scores were contained in the immunoSEQ output, filtering matching that applied to full-length reads could not be performed. Sequences were annotated with PyIR, a Python wrapper for IgBLAST v1.9, using IMGT germline references to assign V/J genes and CDR3. Reads were removed for weak V/J assignments (E-value above 1e-6), missing CDR3, stop codons, out-of-frame junctions, or ambiguous translated residues. V3J clonotypes were defined as sequences sharing an identical inferred V gene, J gene, and CDR3 amino acid sequence. Percentage overlap between repertoires was computed as shared unique clonotypes divided by the size of the smaller repertoire. RTK rarefaction, the Chao1 estimator, and Recon v2.1 estimates of unobserved clonotypes were used to assess repertoire richness. Generation probabilities were computed with OLGA for all TCRbeta clonotypes obtained by the gDNA method from several donors. TCRdb re-hosts the immuneACCESS table, in-frame sequences only. Its copies lack some clones; in the studies checked, an unresolved V gene accounts for under half of them, and the cause for the rest is not known. The DNA was the basis for D and trimming; V, J and clone size are from that table. In this sample the table shows fewer than 1.8 million clones, less than 99% of which occur a single time. The biggest ten clones account for 0.36% of the sample.

Broader findings and caveats from the paper: Naive subsets generally had larger estimated clonotype richness than memory subsets did. Compared with non-shared clonotypes, the clonotypes found in all four sorted-subset donors had higher generation probabilities. The small number of donors limited the genetic and exposure-history diversity represented. Sampling was limited to blood, and TCR repertoires in tissue likely differ from TCR repertoires in blood. Rarefaction of sorted-subset datasets indicated incomplete sequencing despite the large sequencing depth. Pairwise subsampling led to the expectation that sequencing depth would affect the degree of clonotype sharing among donors. Across four donors, about 4.5% of naive CD4, approximately 3.6% of naive CD8, roughly 2.2% of memory CD4, and 0.4% to 0.45% of memory CD8 clonotypes were shared.

Healthy HIV-negative adults with no recently reported acute infections or vaccinations were included as donors. Only Caucasian adults living in Nashville, Tennessee, USA were represented among the donors. Magnetic negative selection was used to enrich CD4+ T cells, after which naive cells were positively selected on CD45RA and the negative fraction became the memory subset. Blood was collected by leukapheresis, and PBMCs were isolated by Ficoll-Histopaque density gradient centrifugation and then cryopreserved in liquid nitrogen vapor phase. Purity and quantity of every magnetically sorted T cell population were checked by analytical flow cytometry. Each sorted fraction had its genomic DNA isolated and then quantified by UV absorbance on a Nanodrop 2000c. This clone was detected only once. What this receptor recognizes is not known. The record has no base qualities; no much larger clone is one base away.

The receptor comes from a man aged 25-40 years in good health. The rearrangement joined TRBV6-1 to TRBJ1-1; a tentative D call is TRBD1 (6 bases match). Sequencing was done on a sample of naive CD4+ T cells sorted from blood. In the paper's terms, the cell subset or site label means: CD45RA+ positively selected. The nucleotide sequence reads TGTGCCAGCAGGAACAGGGTTTGGGCGAACACTGAAGCTTTCTTT. This translates into CASRNRVWANTEAFF.